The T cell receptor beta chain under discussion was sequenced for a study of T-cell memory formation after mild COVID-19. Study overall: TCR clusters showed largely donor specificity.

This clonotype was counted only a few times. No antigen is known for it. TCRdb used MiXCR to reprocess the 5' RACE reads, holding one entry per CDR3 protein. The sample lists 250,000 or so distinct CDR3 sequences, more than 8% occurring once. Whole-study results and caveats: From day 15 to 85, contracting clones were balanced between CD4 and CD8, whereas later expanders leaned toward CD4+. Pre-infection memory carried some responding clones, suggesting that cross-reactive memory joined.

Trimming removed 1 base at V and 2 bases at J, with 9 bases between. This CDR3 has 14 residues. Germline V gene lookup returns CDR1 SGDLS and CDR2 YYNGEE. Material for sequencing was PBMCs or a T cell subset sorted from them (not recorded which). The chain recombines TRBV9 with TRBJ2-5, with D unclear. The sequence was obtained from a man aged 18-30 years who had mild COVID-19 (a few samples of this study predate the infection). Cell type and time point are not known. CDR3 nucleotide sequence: TGTGCCAGCAGCGTATATGGGCTTCAAGAGACCCAGTACTTC. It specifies CASSVYGLQETQYF.